This T cell receptor (beta chain) came from a study of CD8 T cells in ankylosing spondylitis. Study observations and caveats: Reports say disease-linked clones showed up significantly more in matched ankylosing spondylitis synovial fluid. Prior work had noted some motif variants in reactive arthritis blood and synovial fluid. Typical of ankylosing spondylitis blood, it appeared, was a TCR beta motif of about eight highly homologous variants.

The germline V gene has CDR1 MNHEY and CDR2 SVGAGI. The V end lost 2 bases, the J end lost 2 bases, and 18 bases lay between the germline ends. The CDR3 length is 17 residues. In TCRdb, the 5' RACE reads were re-called with MiXCR into one record per CDR3 protein. The sample yields 200,000 to 300,000 distinct CDR3 sequences, roughly 10% seen once. This clonotype was seen many times. Antigen: not known. The rearrangement uses TRBV6-5 and TRBJ1-2; no clear D. The source is a male donor with ankylosing spondylitis or in good health (not recorded which). The source material was blood, either unsorted or a sorted T cell fraction (not recorded which). The CDR3 region is CASSYLLPGAENYGYTF. The CDR3 nucleotides are TGTGCCAGCAGTTACCTCCTTCCCGGCGCTGAAAACTATGGCTACACCTTC.